This T cell receptor beta chain came from a study of Ad26.COV2.S vaccination and SARS-CoV-2 variants. Profiling relied on immunoSEQ multiplex PCR, and the TCRdb table lists in-frame clones only, not all of them. The data show roughly 400,000 clones, about 92% seen once. This CDR3 region has 13 residues. CDR1 and CDR2 from the germline V gene are SGDLS and YYNGEE. The germline V and J ends were trimmed by 5 bases and 4 bases, with 12 bases remaining between them. Stated treatment: some 20 received Ad26.COV2.S at low or high dose, single or two shots; about 5 received placebo; per-sample allocation not given. Each sample was drawn 63 days after the first injection (of vaccine or placebo). Adults aged 18-55 years in Boston included the donor.

The input for sequencing was peripheral blood, taken in a trial of Ad26.COV2.S vaccine versus placebo. This rearrangement joins TRBV9 to TRBJ1-2, with D hard to call. This TCR was recovered from a person between 18 and 65 years old who received the Ad26.COV2.S COVID-19 vaccine or a placebo. This chain's CDR3 is CASRKNGGYGYTF. Here the CDR3 DNA reads TGTGCCAGCAGGAAGAACGGCGGCTATGGCTACACCTTC.